These 20 T cell receptor beta chains share one sample of origin, sequenced in a study of shared clonotypes between healthy human individuals. TCRdb's table, derived via immunoSEQ multiplex PCR, lists solely in-frame clones and lacks some. The top ten hold 0.36% of the sample, which has 2 million to 2.5 million clones, roughly 93% seen once. Sequencing was performed on naive CD4+ T cells from PBMCs. The subset is: CD45RA+ positively selected. The receptor set was obtained from a young man in good health. Some clones in this sample may be carry-over from other donors' samples.

This chain connects TRBV7-8 to TRBJ1-1; TRBD1 might be the D (6 bases). V dropped 4 bases and J dropped 6 bases, with 24 bases sitting between them. Per germline, CDR1 SGHVS and CDR2 FQNEAQ. The CDR3 is 17 residues long. The CDR3 DNA follows: TGTGCCAGCAGCTCTGGCCAGGGGCCATCCTCTCGCTCTGAAGCTTTCTTT. It encodes CASSSGQGPSSRSEAFF.

The V gene is TRBV5-6, the J gene TRBJ2-7, with D possibly matching TRBD1 (6 bases). Trimming stripped 2 bases from V and 0 bases from J, with 9 bases between. From germline, CDR1 is SGHDT and CDR2 YYEEEE. This CDR3 contains 14 residues. The CDR3 region has the DNA TGTGCCAGCAGCTTAAGGACAGCCTCCTACGAGCAGTACTTC. It codes for CASSLRTASYEQYF.

The rearrangement links TRBV2 to TRBJ2-3; 12 bases line up with TRBD2. V dropped 0 bases and J dropped 2; count of bases not matched to a gene: 6. The germline gives CDR1 SNHLY, CDR2 FYNNEI. The CDR3 contains 18 residues. The CDR3, as DNA: TGTGCCAGCAGTGAAGCTGGGACTAGCGGGTGGTACACAGATACGCAGTATTTT. Encoded protein: CASSEAGTSGWYTDTQYF.

V usage is TRBV23-1 and J usage is TRBJ1-3; D not resolved. TRBV23-1 is marked as an open reading frame, function uncertain. The CDR3 length is 16 residues. V was pared by 4 bases and J by 0 bases, with 13 bases between. CDR3 DNA sequence: TGCGCCAGCAGTCGGAAGGGATCCTACTCTGGAAACACCATATATTTT. Translation: CASSRKGSYSGNTIYF.

The rearrangement joins TRBV28 to TRBJ1-1; D remains unclear. V was clipped by 8 bases and J by 7 bases, with 17 bases between them. CDR1 MDHEN and CDR2 SYDVKM come from the germline V gene. There are 13 residues in the CDR3. The CDR3 reads CASDYTTKGEAFF. The DNA of the CDR3 is TGTGCCAGCGACTACACAACTAAGGGTGAAGCTTTCTTT.

This clone was observed a single time. This specimen includes other DNA sequences encoding the same CDR3. The chain has TRBV5-1 and TRBJ1-2; D call uncertain. CDR1 is SGHRS and CDR2 is YFSETQ in the germline V gene. The CDR3 has 13 amino acids. The V and J ends lost 1 base and 3 bases respectively, with 7 bases between them. CDR3 loop: CASSLRPDYGYTF. The CDR3, as DNA: TGCGCCAGCAGCTTGCGACCTGACTATGGCTACACCTTC. Full variable domain (outside the CDR3, taken from reference TRBV5-1 and TRBJ1-2): KAGVTQTPRYLIKTRGQQVTLSCSPISGHRSVSWYQQTPGQGLQFLFEYFSETQRNKGNFPGRFSGRQFSNSRSEMNVSTLELGDSALYLCASSLRPDYGYTFGSGTRLTVV.

The chain is built from TRBV18 and TRBJ1-1, with D tentatively TRBD1 (5 bases). CDR3 length: 15 amino acids. Germline CDR1 is KGHSH and CDR2 is LQKENI. V lost 6 bases and J 3 bases, leaving 17 bases between the germline ends. The CDR3 DNA follows: TGTGCCAGCTCTCGTGACCAGGGCTCGGACACTGAAGCTTTCTTT. Protein product: CASSRDQGSDTEAFF.

The CDR3: CAWSYDRLRNEQFF. The CDR3 bases are TGTGCCTGGAGTTATGACAGGTTGAGGAATGAGCAGTTCTTC. The chain combines TRBV30 with TRBJ2-1, with TRBD1 as a possible D gene (6 bases). Trimming took 2 bases from V and 7 from J, leaving 15 bases between them. The CDR3 totals 14 residues. The germline gives CDR1 GTSNPN, CDR2 SVGIG (reference sequence).

The CDR3 region is CASSLVVGGTSGSRTDTQYF. CDR3 DNA: TGCGCCAGCAGCTTGGTAGTGGGGGGGACTAGCGGGAGCCGCACAGATACGCAGTATTTT. V and J are TRBV5-1 and TRBJ2-3; 14 bases agree with TRBD2. This CDR3 comprises 20 residues. The J segment lost 1 base and the V segment lost 0 bases, leaving 10 bases of the junction unmatched. Looked up from germline, CDR1 is SGHRS and CDR2 is YFSETQ.

The chain recombines TRBV6-5 with TRBJ2-2; D call uncertain. Germline V gene sequence: CDR1 MNHEY, CDR2 SVGAGI. The CDR3 consists of 14 residues. V lost 2 bases to trimming and J lost 6 bases, with 10 bases between them. The CDR3 nucleotides are TGTGCCAGCAGTTACCAACACGGTCCCGGGGAGCTGTTTTTT. Encoded protein: CASSYQHGPGELFF.

V and J are TRBV6-6 and TRBJ2-5, with TRBD1 matching 7 bases. The tail of the sequence fits TRBJ2-7 better, so the J call may be wrong. The CDR3 loop spans 15 amino acids. The germline CDR1 and CDR2 sequences are MNHNY and SVGAGI (reference sequence). CDR3 coding DNA: TGTGCCAGCAGCCAAACAGACAGGGTGGCCTACGAGCAGTACTTC. Translating gives CASSQTDRVAYEQYF.

The V call is TRBV5-1, the J call TRBJ2-1; D call uncertain. Trimming stripped 4 bases from V and 7 bases from J, with 12 bases between. This CDR3 contains 13 residues. CDR1 is SGHRS and CDR2 is YFSETQ in the germline V gene. As DNA, the CDR3 is TGCGCCAGCAGCGTCCGACCGGAAAATGAGCAGTTCTTC. Its protein product is CASSVRPENEQFF.

The rearrangement links TRBV18 to TRBJ1-2; a possible D gene is TRBD1 (5 bases). The CDR3 runs to 14 residues. Germline CDR1 and CDR2: KGHSH and LQKENI. Trimming shortened V by 3 bases and J by 4 bases, and 12 bases separated the two germline ends. CDR3 DNA: TGTGCCAGCTCACCGTCAGCAGGGACCTATGGCTACACCTTC. It is translated as CASSPSAGTYGYTF.

V and J are TRBV6-4 and TRBJ1-2, with D hard to call. V lost 2 bases to trimming and J lost 6 bases, with 10 bases between them. Per the germline V gene, CDR1 is MRHNA and CDR2 is SNTAGT. The CDR3 length is 13 residues. As DNA, the CDR3 is TGTGCCAGCAGTGACCCCGGGTTCGATGGCTACACCTTC. Translated, it gives CASSDPGFDGYTF.

The V and J genes are TRBV6-1 and TRBJ1-5, with a tentative D call TRBD1 (5 bases). The CDR3 covers 15 residues. V lost 4 bases and J 1 base, leaving 11 bases between the germline ends. Germline V gives CDR1 MNHNS, CDR2 SASEGT. In DNA form, the CDR3 reads TGTGCCAGCAGTGCGACAGTATTGAGCAATCAGCCCCAGCATTTT. Translated: CASSATVLSNQPQHF.

This chain joins TRBV5-4 and TRBJ1-1; no reliable D call. The CDR3 is made up of 17 amino acids. The V gene lost 3 bases and the J gene lost 1 base, with 19 bases spanning the gap. CDR1 is SGHNT and CDR2 is YYREEE in the germline V gene (reference sequence). The CDR3 DNA reads TGTGCCAGCAGCTCCCTCTTTGTCGGCAGGAGGAACACTGAAGCTTTCTTT. It codes for CASSSLFVGRRNTEAFF. Full variable domain (remainder filled in from reference TRBV5-4 and TRBJ1-1): ETGVTQSPTHLIKTRGQQVTLRCSSQSGHNTVSWYQQALGQGPQFIFQYYREEENGRGNFPPRFSGLQFPNYSSELNVNALELDDSALYLCASSSLFVGRRNTEAFFGQGTRLTVV.

The chain employs TRBV7-9 and TRBJ2-7; unclear D gene. The germline V gene has CDR1 SEHNR and CDR2 FQNEAQ (reference sequence). Trimming left V 5 bases short and J 2 bases short, with 13 bases between. The CDR3 spans 14 residues. This CDR3 reads CASSPSTLPYEQYF. CDR3 DNA: TGTGCCAGCAGCCCGTCCACTCTCCCCTACGAGCAGTACTTC.

In this sample, this clone turned up once. The CDR3 DNA sequence: TGTGCCAGCAGCCAAGATCCGGGGGGGGTGAACACCGGGGAGCTGTTTTTT. It is translated as CASSQDPGGVNTGELFF. V and J are TRBV4-2 and TRBJ2-2; 8 bases are a match to TRBD2. The length of the CDR3 is 17 residues. V lost 0 bases and J lost 1; bases outside the gene matches: 4. Germline-derived CDR1 and CDR2 are LGHNA and YNFKEQ.

The rearrangement joins TRBV2 to TRBJ1-1; 8 positions agree with TRBD1. This CDR3 is built from 14 residues. J gave up 0 bases and V 5 bases, and 2 bases lay outside the gene matches. Germline V gives CDR1 SNHLY, CDR2 FYNNEI. CDR3 region: CASSWTGLNTEAFF. The CDR3 DNA follows: TGTGCCAGCAGTTGGACAGGGCTGAACACTGAAGCTTTCTTT.

The sample holds one count of this clone. The chain links TRBV9 to TRBJ2-2; 10 nucleotides agree with TRBD1. V lost 3 bases to trimming and J lost 5 bases; unmatched junction nucleotides: 4. Germline CDR1 reads SGDLS; CDR2 reads YYNGEE. CDR3 size: 15 residues. The DNA of the CDR3 is TGTGCCAGCAGCGACCGGGACAGGGGAACCGGGGAGCTGTTTTTT. The encoded protein is CASSDRDRGTGELFF.